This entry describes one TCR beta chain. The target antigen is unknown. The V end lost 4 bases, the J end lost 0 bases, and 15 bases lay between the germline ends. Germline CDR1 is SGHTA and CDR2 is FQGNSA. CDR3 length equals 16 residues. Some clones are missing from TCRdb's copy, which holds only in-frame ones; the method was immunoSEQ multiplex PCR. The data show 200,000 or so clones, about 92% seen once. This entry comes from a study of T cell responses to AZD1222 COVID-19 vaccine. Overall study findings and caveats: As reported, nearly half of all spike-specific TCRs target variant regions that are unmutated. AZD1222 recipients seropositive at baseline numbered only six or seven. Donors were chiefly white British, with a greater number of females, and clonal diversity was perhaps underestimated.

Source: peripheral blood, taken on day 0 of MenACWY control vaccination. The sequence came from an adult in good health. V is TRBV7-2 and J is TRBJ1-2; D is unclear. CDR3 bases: TGTGCCAGCAGCTCGTCGTGGGCACTCTCTAACTATGGCTACACCTTC. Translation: CASSSSWALSNYGYTF.